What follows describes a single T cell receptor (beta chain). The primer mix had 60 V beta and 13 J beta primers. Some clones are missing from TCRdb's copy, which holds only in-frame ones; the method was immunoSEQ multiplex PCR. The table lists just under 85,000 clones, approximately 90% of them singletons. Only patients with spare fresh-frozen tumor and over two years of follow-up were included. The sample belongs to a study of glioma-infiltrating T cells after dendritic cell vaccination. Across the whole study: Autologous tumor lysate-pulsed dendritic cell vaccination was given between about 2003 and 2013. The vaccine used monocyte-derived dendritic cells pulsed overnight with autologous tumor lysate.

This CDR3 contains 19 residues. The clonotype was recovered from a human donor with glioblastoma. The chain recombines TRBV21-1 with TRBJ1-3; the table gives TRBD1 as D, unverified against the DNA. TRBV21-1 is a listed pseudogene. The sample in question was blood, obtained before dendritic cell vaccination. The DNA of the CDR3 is TGTGCCAGCAGCAAAGTTGGGCAGGGGCCCCTACTCTGCTTAAACACCATATATTTT. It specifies CASSKVGQGPLLCLNTIYF.